These 31 T cell receptor beta chains came from one sample sequenced in a study of T cell repertoires in cytomegalovirus infection. In TCRdb, the reads were re-called with MiXCR into one record per CDR3 protein. This sample yields roughly 320,000 distinct CDR3 sequences, of which over 7.5% are seen a single time; about 4.5% belongs to the top ten. The specimen was PBMCs. These receptors originate from a human donor in good health (CMV status not recorded). Some clones in this sample may be carry-over from other donors' samples.

The chain couples TRBV4-2 to TRBJ2-7; D is perhaps TRBD1 (5 bases). Germline CDR1 reads LGHNA; CDR2 reads YNFKEQ. The CDR3 runs to 17 residues. V shed 1 base and J shed 1 base, with 17 bases lying between them. DNA of the CDR3: TGTGCCAGCAGCCAAGGTCAGACAGAGTCTTTTTCCTACGAGCAGTACTTC. It specifies CASSQGQTESFSYEQYF.

This clonotype appeared many times. The chain combines TRBV7-2 with TRBJ2-7; 12 nucleotides match TRBD2. CDR3 size: 14 residues. In germline, CDR1 is SGHTA, CDR2 FQGNSA. The junction had 4 bases not matched to a gene; V was cut back by 5 bases and J by 5 bases. Written as DNA, the CDR3 is TGTGCCAGCAGCCCTAGCGGGAGGGGTGACGAGCAGTACTTC. It is translated as CASSPSGRGDEQYF.

The chain uses TRBV7-9 and TRBJ1-4; no definite D call. Germline loops: CDR1 SEHNR, CDR2 FQNEAQ (reference sequence). The V end was cut by 5 bases, the J end by 5 bases, with 15 bases between. The CDR3 covers 15 residues. The chain's CDR3 is CASSLLAGGNEKLFF. The CDR3 DNA reads as TGTGCCAGCAGCCTCCTAGCCGGCGGGAATGAAAAACTGTTTTTT. The complete variable domain, with remaining parts taken from reference TRBV7-9 and TRBJ1-4, reads DTGVSQNPRHKITKRGQNVTFRCDPISEHNRLYWYRQTLGQGPEFLTYFQNEAQLEKSRLLSDRFSAERPKGSFSTLEIQRTEQGDSAMYLCASSLLAGGNEKLFFGSGTQLSVL.

This clonotype has at least ten counts. This rearrangement joins TRBV11-2 to TRBJ2-1; 9 bases match TRBD1. Trimming removed 5 bases from V and 0 bases from J; junction bases left unmatched: 14. CDR1 is SGHAT and CDR2 is FQNNGV in the germline V gene. The CDR3 has 19 residues. Written as DNA, the CDR3 is TGTGCCAGCAGCCGGCGAAGGACAGGGGCTTATAGCTCCTACAATGAGCAGTTCTTC. Protein: CASSRRRTGAYSSYNEQFF.

There are a few counts of this clonotype. The rearrangement links TRBV6-1 to TRBJ1-5; 7 bases match TRBD1. Germline lookup yields CDR1 MNHNS and CDR2 SASEGT. The V segment lost 6 bases and the J segment 2 bases; nucleotides outside the gene matches: 7. This CDR3 contains 15 residues. CDR3 region: CASSSTGAGNQPQHF. The CDR3 DNA is TGTGCCAGCAGCTCTACAGGGGCGGGCAATCAGCCCCAGCATTTT.

This chain joins TRBV9 and TRBJ2-5; TRBD2 matches at 9 bases. The junction had 11 bases not matched to a gene; V was cut back by 0 bases and J by 5 bases. Germline V lookup: CDR1 SGDLS, CDR2 YYNGEE. The CDR3 spans 17 residues. CDR3 sequence reads: CASSVGASSGARETQYF. CDR3 nucleotide sequence: TGTGCCAGCAGCGTAGGCGCGTCTAGCGGGGCCCGGGAGACCCAGTACTTC.

This clonotype was seen a handful of times. The J gene is TRBJ2-7, the V gene TRBV7-3; no clear D gene. This CDR3 comprises 15 residues. Between the trimmed V and J ends, which lost 3 bases and 2 bases, there was a span of 14 bases. CDR1 is SGHTA and CDR2 is FQGTGA in the germline V gene. CDR3 sequence: CASSFDVDRTYEQYF. CDR3 bases: TGTGCCAGCAGCTTCGATGTCGACCGGACCTACGAGCAGTACTTC.

The chain employs TRBV7-2 and TRBJ2-3; 14 positions agree with TRBD2. The V gene's germline CDR1 is SGHTA and CDR2 FQGNSA. CDR3 length equals 15 residues. The J segment lost 3 bases and the V segment lost 7 bases, leaving 3 bases of the junction unmatched. The CDR3 reads CASKRLAGGTDTQYF. The CDR3 DNA sequence: TGTGCCAGCAAGAGACTAGCGGGAGGGACAGATACGCAGTATTTT.

This clonotype turned up a few times. V is TRBV3-1 and J is TRBJ2-7, with D maybe TRBD1 (6 bases). The length of the CDR3 is 17 residues. Between the trimmed V and J ends, which lost 3 bases and 0 bases, there was a span of 18 bases. CDR1 is LGHDT and CDR2 is YNNKEL in the germline V gene (reference sequence). The CDR3 DNA follows: TGTGCCAGCAGCCACTCCGTAGGACAGCGGAGCTCCTACGAGCAGTACTTC. Residues: CASSHSVGQRSSYEQYF.

This clonotype was recorded a few times. This chain connects TRBV28 to TRBJ1-3, with no clear D. With 6 bases removed from V and 2 bases from J, the gap between germline ends came to 23 bases. The V gene's germline CDR1 is MDHEN and CDR2 SYDVKM. The CDR3 covers 18 residues. The CDR3 loop is CASSHPRLASFTGNTIYF. The CDR3 DNA is TGTGCCAGCAGCCACCCTAGACTGGCTAGCTTCACTGGAAACACCATATATTTT.

This clonotype has at least ten counts. The rearrangement uses TRBV7-9 and TRBJ2-1; 8 nucleotides agree with TRBD1. Germline CDR1 and CDR2: SEHNR and FQNEAQ (reference sequence). The CDR3 totals 15 residues. The V gene end was trimmed by 3 bases and the J gene end by 1 base; junction bases not matched to a gene: 2. The CDR3 spells CASSFTGGSYNEQFF. The CDR3 region has the DNA TGTGCCAGCAGCTTTACAGGGGGTTCCTACAATGAGCAGTTCTTC.

This clonotype was picked up many times. CDR3 loop: CASRRTKGIPDTQYF. CDR3 DNA: TGTGCCAGCAGGAGGACTAAGGGGATCCCAGATACGCAGTATTTT. The genes are TRBV6-1 and TRBJ2-3, with D tentatively TRBD2 (6 bases). Trimming shortened V by 6 bases and J by 4 bases, and 17 bases separated the two germline ends. Germline V CDR1 and CDR2: MNHNS, SASEGT. CDR3 size: 15 residues.

This clonotype was recorded at least ten times. V is TRBV7-8 and J is TRBJ2-1; D uncertain. The CDR3 spans 13 residues. Germline CDR1 reads SGHVS; CDR2 reads FQNEAQ. The V gene lost 5 bases and the J gene lost 7 bases, with 12 bases spanning the gap. CDR3 region: CASSTARFNEQFF. Written as DNA, the CDR3 is TGTGCCAGCAGCACCGCCCGCTTTAATGAGCAGTTCTTC.

The chain has TRBV20-1 and TRBJ1-3; D is possibly TRBD1 (6 bases). Per germline, CDR1 DFQATT and CDR2 SNEGSKA (reference sequence). This CDR3 has 13 residues. The V end was cut by 3 bases, the J end by 4 bases, with 10 bases between. In DNA, the CDR3 is TGCAGTGCTAGTATGGGGGCAGGAAACACCATATATTTT. This translates into CSASMGAGNTIYF.

There are a few counts of this clonotype. This rearrangement joins TRBV6-1 to TRBJ2-5; D is undetermined. Trimming removed 8 bases from V and 3 bases from J, with 7 bases in between. The length of the CDR3 is 11 residues. CDR1 is MNHNS, CDR2 SASEGT, per germline. The CDR3 DNA reads TGTGCCAGCGGCAGGAAAGAGACCCAGTACTTC. Amino acid sequence: CASGRKETQYF.

This chain links TRBV9 with TRBJ2-3; no clear D gene. Trimming removed 0 bases at V and 4 bases at J, with 33 bases between. Germline V gene lookup returns CDR1 SGDLS and CDR2 YYNGEE. The CDR3 extends over 22 amino acids. The CDR3 loop reads CASSVGTIRAMSGLDFPDTQYF. CDR3 in DNA: TGTGCCAGCAGCGTAGGAACTATTCGCGCGATGAGTGGCCTAGATTTCCCAGATACGCAGTATTTT. The entire variable domain, with the rest obtained from reference TRBV9 and TRBJ2-3, is as follows: DSGVTQTPKHLITATGQRVTLRCSPRSGDLSVYWYQQSLDQGLQFLIQYYNGEERAKGNILERFSAQQFPDLHSELNLSSLELGDSALYFCASSVGTIRAMSGLDFPDTQYFGPGTRLTVL.

The rearrangement uses TRBV28 and TRBJ1-6, with D unclear. Looked up from germline, CDR1 is MDHEN and CDR2 is SYDVKM. This CDR3 contains 15 residues. Between the trimmed V and J ends, which lost 2 bases and 6 bases, there was a span of 11 bases. This chain's CDR3 is CASSLGGEGNSPLHF. CDR3 in DNA: TGTGCCAGCAGTTTAGGTGGGGAGGGTAATTCACCCCTCCACTTT.

On this clonotype: A much more abundant neighbour one base away suggests this may be a read error. Lacking the conserved final phenylalanine or tryptophan, this CDR3 likely reflects a read error. This chain links TRBV7-2 with TRBJ2-7; 11 bases fit TRBD2. The ends lost 6 bases at V and 4 bases at J; junction bases unmatched: 5. This CDR3 has 14 amino acids. From germline, CDR1 is SGHTA and CDR2 FQGNSA. The DNA of the CDR3 is TGTGCCAGCAGACCCCCTAGCGGGAGGTACGAGCAGTACCTC. Translation: CASRPPSGRYEQYL.

The table lists this clonotype with a few counts. This chain uses TRBV4-3 with TRBJ1-1; D is possibly TRBD1 (6 bases). Germline CDR1 is LGHNA and CDR2 is YSLEER. Trimming left V 4 bases short and J 2 bases short, with 17 bases between. CDR3 length equals 16 residues. DNA of the CDR3: TGCGCCAGCAGCCCTGAAGGCGAAGGGGGAAACACTGAAGCTTTCTTT. Encoded protein: CASSPEGEGGNTEAFF.

The chain combines TRBV18 with TRBJ2-1; 7 bases fit TRBD2. The germline gives CDR1 KGHSH, CDR2 LQKENI. This CDR3 spans 15 amino acids. V shed 0 bases, J shed 9 bases, and the junction held 8 bases outside the gene matches. In DNA form, the CDR3 reads TGTGCCAGCTCACCACCTAGCGGGCTGACGGGTGAGCAGTTCTTC. It translates to CASSPPSGLTGEQFF.

This clonotype was recorded many times. The chain recombines TRBV7-2 with TRBJ2-7, with TRBD2 matching 9 bases. CDR3 size: 16 residues. Unmatched junction bases numbered 12, after V lost 1 base and J lost 8 bases. The germline gives CDR1 SGHTA, CDR2 FQGNSA. CDR3 region: CASSLGLVGLAGQQYF. CDR3 bases: TGTGCCAGCAGCTTAGGTCTCGTAGGGCTAGCGGGGCAGCAGTACTTC.

The V gene is TRBV12-3 or TRBV12-4, the J gene TRBJ2-5, with 7 bases identical to TRBD1. The CDR3 loop spans 15 amino acids. Losses at the gene ends were 3 bases for V and 3 bases for J; bases not matched to a gene: 7. DNA for the CDR3: TGTGCCAGCAGTTTTCTTCGAGGGGGCAAAGAGACCCAGTACTTC. Translating gives CASSFLRGGKETQYF.

This clonotype was observed at least ten times. This CDR3 is CASSSVGGNEAFF. The CDR3 nucleotides read TGTGCCAGCAGCTCCGTTGGGGGAAATGAAGCTTTCTTT. The chain employs TRBV7-9 and TRBJ1-1; tentatively, D is TRBD1 (5 bases). Trimming removed 4 bases at V and 7 bases at J, with 13 bases between. The CDR3 sequence is 13 residues long. Germline loops: CDR1 SEHNR, CDR2 FQNEAQ (reference sequence).

The table lists this clonotype with a few counts. The chain links TRBV7-2 to TRBJ1-6; weak D call: TRBD1 (6 bases). Germline V gene data show CDR1 as SGHTA and CDR2 as FQGNSA. V gave up 4 bases and J gave up 5 bases, with 12 bases separating them. This CDR3 is 15 amino acids long. CDR3 residues: CASSSGQTDNSPLHF. The CDR3 DNA reads TGTGCCAGCAGCTCCGGACAGACCGATAATTCACCCCTCCACTTT.

Only a few counts were recorded for this clonotype. The chain couples TRBV12-3 or TRBV12-4 to TRBJ1-2, with D possibly TRBD1 on 6 matching bases. Trimming left V 6 bases short and J 5 bases short, with 22 bases between. CDR3 length equals 16 residues. The CDR3 protein is CASRKGVLTGGYGYTF. Here the CDR3 DNA reads TGTGCCAGCAGAAAGGGGGTGTTGACAGGAGGATATGGCTACACCTTC.

This clonotype has more than one count but fewer than ten. V gene TRBV7-6 combines with J gene TRBJ1-2, with a tentative D call TRBD1 (6 bases). The CDR3 is made up of 14 amino acids. Trimming pared 3 bases from V and 8 bases from J, leaving 16 bases between. CDR1 and CDR2 from the germline V gene are SGHVS and FNYEAQ. CDR3 in amino acids: CASSFPTGKSGYTF. CDR3 coding DNA: TGTGCCAGCAGCTTTCCTACAGGGAAATCGGGCTACACCTTC.

This clonotype was recorded many times. V and J are TRBV7-2 and TRBJ2-5, with TRBD1 matching over 10 bases. The junction had 6 bases not matched to a gene; V was cut back by 3 bases and J by 5 bases. Germline assignment: CDR1 SGHTA and CDR2 FQGNSA. The length of the CDR3 is 15 residues. CDR3 sequence reads: CASSFRQGASETQYF. The CDR3 coding sequence is TGTGCCAGCAGCTTTCGACAGGGGGCTTCGGAGACCCAGTACTTC.

With respect to this clonotype: Just one base apart from a much larger clone, this may be a read error. V usage is TRBV7-2 and J usage is TRBJ1-1; 9 nucleotides agree with TRBD1. The length of the CDR3 is 12 residues. CDR1 and CDR2 from the germline V gene are SGHTA and FQGNSA. CDR3 in amino acids: CASSEDRGRALF. The CDR3 coding sequence is TGTGCCAGCAGCGAGGACAGGGGTAGAGCTTTATTT. Full variable domain (remainder filled in from reference TRBV7-2 and TRBJ1-1): GAGVSQSPSNKVTEKGKDVELRCDPISGHTALYWYRQSLGQGLEFLIYFQGNSAPDKSGLPSDRFSAERTGGSVSTLTIQRTQQEDSAVYLCASSEDRGRALFGQGTRLTVV.

The rearrangement uses TRBV4-2 and TRBJ2-1; tentative D call: TRBD2 (5 bases). CDR3 length: 17 amino acids. V lost 0 bases, J lost 2 bases, and 14 bases lay in between. Germline V gene data show CDR1 as LGHNA and CDR2 as YNFKEQ. The CDR3 DNA reads TGTGCCAGCAGCCAAGATCTAGCCCAATATACCTACAATGAGCAGTTCTTC. Amino acids: CASSQDLAQYTYNEQFF.

There are many counts of this clonotype. The rearrangement links TRBV28 to TRBJ2-7, with D possibly matching TRBD1 (5 bases). CDR3 length: 15 residues. Looked up from germline, CDR1 is MDHEN and CDR2 is SYDVKM. V lost 5 bases to trimming and J lost 0 bases, with 14 bases between them. In DNA form, the CDR3 reads TGTGCCAGCAGTGCCCCACAGACAGCCTCCTACGAGCAGTACTTC. Its protein product is CASSAPQTASYEQYF.

This clonotype was observed a handful of times. The V and J genes are TRBV19 and TRBJ2-7; 8 bases match TRBD2. The V and J ends lost 3 bases and 0 bases, in that order; junction bases with no gene match: 7. CDR1 is LNHDA, CDR2 SQIVND, per germline (reference sequence). This CDR3 is built from 16 residues. CDR3 protein: CASSMGFGTSSYEQYF. For the CDR3, the DNA is TGTGCCAGTAGTATGGGATTCGGGACTAGCTCCTACGAGCAGTACTTC.